Shown below are 3 T cell receptor beta chains from a single sample sequenced in a study of siplizumab effects on memory and regulatory T cells. Assay used: immunoSEQ multiplex PCR; TCRdb lists only in-frame clones, some missing. The sample has some 41,000 clones; about 89% are singletons. Material: naive CD4+ T cells sorted from blood. The receptors were gathered from a human donor in good health.

A single count supports this clone. The CDR3 DNA reads TGTGCCACCAGCGGGGGACCCGTCGGTGAGACCCAGTACTTC. Its translation is CATSGGPVGETQYF. The chain combines TRBV15 with TRBJ2-5, with D possibly being TRBD1 or TRBD2 (5 bases each). The CDR3 consists of 14 residues. Trimming removed 5 bases from V and 5 bases from J, with 15 bases in between. Germline CDR1 reads LNHNV; CDR2 reads YYDKDF (reference sequence).

The genes are TRBV7-3 and TRBJ1-2; 8 nucleotides agree with TRBD1. J lost 5 bases, V lost 5 bases, and 7 bases had no gene match. The CDR3 loop spans 14 amino acids. Looked up from germline, CDR1 is SGHTA and CDR2 is FQGTGA. CDR3 bases: TGTGCCAGCAGCCCGACAGGGGTTGAATATGGCTACACCTTC. Amino acids: CASSPTGVEYGYTF. Complete variable domain (other parts from reference TRBV7-3 and TRBJ1-2): GAGVSQTPSNKVTEKGKYVELRCDPISGHTALYWYRQSLGQGPEFLIYFQGTGAADDSGLPNDRFFAVRPEGSVSTLKIQRTERGDSAVYLCASSPTGVEYGYTFGSGTRLTVV.

The rearrangement joins TRBV5-8 to TRBJ2-7; D gene uncertain. The length of the CDR3 is 13 residues. Germline CDR1 is SGHTS and CDR2 is YDEGEE. Trimming left V 0 bases short and J 4 bases short, with 8 bases between. CDR3 nucleotide sequence: TGTGCCAGCAGCTTGGCAGCAACATACGAGCAGTACTTC. As protein: CASSLAATYEQYF.